Below, one T cell receptor beta chain is given with its context. Trimming removed 1 base from V and 8 bases from J, with 9 bases in between. CDR1 is MGHRA, CDR2 YSYEKL, per germline. The CDR3 extends over 13 amino acids. This entry is derived from a study of PD-1 blockade in classical Hodgkin lymphoma. Brentuximab vedotin exposure varied among the patients, all of whom had relapsed after autologous stem cell transplantation. Some clones are missing from TCRdb's copy, which holds only in-frame ones; the method was immunoSEQ multiplex PCR. The sample carries fewer than 25,000 clones, around 73% recorded once.

The chain has TRBV4-1 and TRBJ2-1, with D perhaps TRBD2 (5 bases). The TCR was taken from a human donor with classical Hodgkin lymphoma. The sample was peripheral blood mononuclear cells (PBMCs), taken before the second cycle of nivolumab. The CDR3 is CASSQVREYEQFF. CDR3 nucleotide sequence: TGCGCCAGCAGCCAAGTAAGGGAGTATGAGCAGTTCTTC.